The clone carrying this TCR beta chain occurred a few times. This entry comes from a study of T cell changes during pregnancy in multiple sclerosis. The protocol was immunoSEQ multiplex PCR, while the TCRdb copy is restricted to in-frame clones and leaves out a portion. The data show 77,000 or so clones, over 85% seen once. This CDR3 comprises 16 residues. Trimming stripped 5 bases from V and 6 bases from J, with 22 bases between. Germline V gene data show CDR1 as SEHNR and CDR2 as FQNEAQ (reference sequence). This material consisted of peripheral blood, taken in the second trimester of pregnancy. The sequence was obtained from a female donor in good health, enrolled as a control in a pregnancy study. This sequence joins TRBV7-9 and TRBJ1-1, with TRBD1 as a possible D gene (6 bases). The CDR3, as DNA: TGTGCCAGCAGCCGACAAGAGGGGGGGTCTTCGGCTGAAGCTTTCTTT. This codes for CASSRQEGGSSAEAFF.